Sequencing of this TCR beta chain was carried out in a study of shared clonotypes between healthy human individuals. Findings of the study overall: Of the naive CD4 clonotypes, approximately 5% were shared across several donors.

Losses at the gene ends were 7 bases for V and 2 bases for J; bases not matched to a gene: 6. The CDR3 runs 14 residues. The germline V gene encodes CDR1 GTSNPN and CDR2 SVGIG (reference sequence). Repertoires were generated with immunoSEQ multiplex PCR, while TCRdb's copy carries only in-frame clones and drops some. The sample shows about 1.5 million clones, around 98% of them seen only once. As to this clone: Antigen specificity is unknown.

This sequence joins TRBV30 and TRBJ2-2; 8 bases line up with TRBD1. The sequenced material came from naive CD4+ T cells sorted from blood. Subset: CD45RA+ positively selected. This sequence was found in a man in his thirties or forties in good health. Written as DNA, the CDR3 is TGTGCCTACCAGGACAGGGCCAACACCGGGGAGCTGTTTTTT. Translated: CAYQDRANTGELFF.